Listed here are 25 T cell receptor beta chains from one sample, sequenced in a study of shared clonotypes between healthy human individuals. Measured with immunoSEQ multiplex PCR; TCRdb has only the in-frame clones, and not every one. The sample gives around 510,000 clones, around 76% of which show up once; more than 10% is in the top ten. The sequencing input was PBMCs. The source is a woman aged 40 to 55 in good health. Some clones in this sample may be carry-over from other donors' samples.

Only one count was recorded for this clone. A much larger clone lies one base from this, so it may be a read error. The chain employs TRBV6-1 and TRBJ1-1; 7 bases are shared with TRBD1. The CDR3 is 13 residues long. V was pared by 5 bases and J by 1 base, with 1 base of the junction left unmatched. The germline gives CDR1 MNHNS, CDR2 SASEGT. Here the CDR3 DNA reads TGTGCCAGCAGTCGACAGGGGAACACTGAAGCTTTCTTT. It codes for CASSRQGNTEAFF.

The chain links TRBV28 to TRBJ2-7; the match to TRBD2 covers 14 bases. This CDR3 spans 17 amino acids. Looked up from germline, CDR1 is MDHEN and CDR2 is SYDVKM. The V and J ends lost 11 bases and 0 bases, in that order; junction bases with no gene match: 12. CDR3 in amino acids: CALGPGLAGDRSYEQYF. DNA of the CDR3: TGTGCCTTGGGCCCGGGACTAGCGGGAGATCGCTCCTACGAGCAGTACTTC.

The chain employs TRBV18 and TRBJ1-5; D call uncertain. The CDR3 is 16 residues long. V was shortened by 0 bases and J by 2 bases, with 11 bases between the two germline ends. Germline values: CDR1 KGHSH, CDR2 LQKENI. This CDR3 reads CASSPPAATRNQPQHF. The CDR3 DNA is TGTGCCAGCTCACCACCTGCAGCCACTCGCAATCAGCCCCAGCATTTT.

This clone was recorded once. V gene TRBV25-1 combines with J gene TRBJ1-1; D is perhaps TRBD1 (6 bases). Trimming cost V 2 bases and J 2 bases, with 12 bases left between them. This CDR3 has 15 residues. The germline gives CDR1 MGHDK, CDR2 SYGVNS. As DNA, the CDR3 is TGTGCCAGCAGTGAAGGGGGCAGTAGTAACACTGAAGCTTTCTTT. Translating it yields CASSEGGSSNTEAFF.

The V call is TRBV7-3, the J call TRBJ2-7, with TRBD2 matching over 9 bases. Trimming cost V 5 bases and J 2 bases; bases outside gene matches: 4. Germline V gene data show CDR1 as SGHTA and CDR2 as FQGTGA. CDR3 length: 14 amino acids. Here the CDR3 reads CASSASGITYEQYF. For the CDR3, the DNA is TGTGCCAGCAGCGCTAGCGGGATAACCTACGAGCAGTACTTC. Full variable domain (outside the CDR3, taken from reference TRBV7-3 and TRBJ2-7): GAGVSQTPSNKVTEKGKYVELRCDPISGHTALYWYRQSLGQGPEFLIYFQGTGAADDSGLPNDRFFAVRPEGSVSTLKIQRTERGDSAVYLCASSASGITYEQYFGPGTRLTVT.

The CDR3 reads CASSLGLRGPDTQYF. The CDR3 DNA follows: TGCGCCAGCAGCTTGGGGCTAAGAGGCCCAGATACGCAGTATTTT. The chain couples TRBV5-1 to TRBJ2-3, with unresolved D. V lost 0 bases to trimming and J lost 4 bases, with 12 bases between them. The CDR3 loop spans 15 amino acids. Per the germline V gene, CDR1 is SGHRS and CDR2 is YFSETQ.

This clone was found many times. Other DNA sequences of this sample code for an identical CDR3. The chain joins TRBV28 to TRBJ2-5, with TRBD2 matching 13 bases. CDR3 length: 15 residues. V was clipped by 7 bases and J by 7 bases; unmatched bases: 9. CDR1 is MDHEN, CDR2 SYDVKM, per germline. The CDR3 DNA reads TGTGCCAGCAAACTACTAGCGGGAGGGCCAGGGACCCAGTACTTC. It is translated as CASKLLAGGPGTQYF.

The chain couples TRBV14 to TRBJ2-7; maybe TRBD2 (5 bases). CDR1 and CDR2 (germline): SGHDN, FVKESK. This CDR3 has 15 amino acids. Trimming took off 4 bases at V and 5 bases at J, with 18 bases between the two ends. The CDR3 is CASSRVGDTTNEQYF. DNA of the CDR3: TGTGCCAGCAGCCGCGTCGGTGATACGACTAACGAGCAGTACTTC.

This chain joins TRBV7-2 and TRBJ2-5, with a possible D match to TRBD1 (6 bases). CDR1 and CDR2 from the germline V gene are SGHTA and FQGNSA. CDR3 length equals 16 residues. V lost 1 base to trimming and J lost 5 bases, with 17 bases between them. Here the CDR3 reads CASSLVSQGIGETQYF. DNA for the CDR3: TGTGCCAGCAGCTTAGTTAGTCAGGGGATAGGGGAGACCCAGTACTTC.

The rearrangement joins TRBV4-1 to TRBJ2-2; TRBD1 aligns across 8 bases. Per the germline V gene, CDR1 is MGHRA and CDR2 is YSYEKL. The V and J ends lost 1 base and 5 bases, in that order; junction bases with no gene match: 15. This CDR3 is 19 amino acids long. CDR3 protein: CASSQVKTSGTGRTGELFF. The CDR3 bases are TGCGCCAGCAGCCAAGTTAAAACCTCCGGGACAGGAAGAACCGGGGAGCTGTTTTTT.

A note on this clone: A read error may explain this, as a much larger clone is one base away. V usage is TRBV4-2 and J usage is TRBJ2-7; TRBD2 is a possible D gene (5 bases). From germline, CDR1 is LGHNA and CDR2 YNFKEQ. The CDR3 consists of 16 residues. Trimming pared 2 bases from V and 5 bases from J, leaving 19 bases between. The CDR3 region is CASSQLLALFRNEQYF. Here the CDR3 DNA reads TGTGCCAGCAGCCAATTGCTAGCTCTATTTAGGAACGAGCAGTACTTC.

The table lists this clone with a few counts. This CDR3 is CASSFQDRGSAFF. The CDR3, as DNA: TGTGCCAGCAGTTTTCAGGACAGGGGATCTGCTTTCTTT. The V call is TRBV28, the J call TRBJ1-1; 9 bases are a match to TRBD1. Germline V lookup: CDR1 MDHEN, CDR2 SYDVKM. The J segment lost 11 bases and the V segment lost 3 bases, leaving 7 bases of the junction unmatched. There are 13 residues in the CDR3.

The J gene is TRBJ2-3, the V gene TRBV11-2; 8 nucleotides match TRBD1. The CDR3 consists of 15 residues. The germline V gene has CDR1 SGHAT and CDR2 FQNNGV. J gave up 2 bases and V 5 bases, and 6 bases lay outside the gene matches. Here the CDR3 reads CASSPGTGHTDTQYF. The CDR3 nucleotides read TGTGCCAGCAGCCCCGGGACAGGTCACACAGATACGCAGTATTTT.

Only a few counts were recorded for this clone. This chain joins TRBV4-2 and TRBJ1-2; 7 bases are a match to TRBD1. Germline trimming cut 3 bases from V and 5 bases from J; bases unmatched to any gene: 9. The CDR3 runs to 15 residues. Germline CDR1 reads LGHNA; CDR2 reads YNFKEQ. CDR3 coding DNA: TGTGCCAGCAGCCACGGACAGGAAGATCGTTATGGCTACACCTTC. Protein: CASSHGQEDRYGYTF.

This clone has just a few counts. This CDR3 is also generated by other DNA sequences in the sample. The CDR3 sequence: CASSSDRTGGSQPQHF. In DNA, the CDR3 is TGTGCCAGCAGCTCCGATCGGACAGGGGGTAGTCAGCCCCAGCATTTT. This sequence joins TRBV7-9 and TRBJ1-5; 10 bases fit TRBD1. CDR1 and CDR2 from the germline V gene are SEHNR and FQNEAQ (reference sequence). The CDR3 has 16 amino acids. The J segment lost 6 bases and the V segment lost 4 bases, leaving 9 bases of the junction unmatched.

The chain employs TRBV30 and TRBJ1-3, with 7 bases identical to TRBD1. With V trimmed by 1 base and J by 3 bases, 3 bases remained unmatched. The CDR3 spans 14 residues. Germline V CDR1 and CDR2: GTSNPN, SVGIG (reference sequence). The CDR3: CAWSEGAYGNTIYF. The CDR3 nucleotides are TGTGCCTGGAGTGAGGGGGCTTATGGAAACACCATATATTTT.

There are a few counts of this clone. The CDR3 sequence: CASKVAPAVGTEAFF. In DNA, the CDR3 is TGCGCCAGCAAAGTGGCCCCCGCGGTTGGCACTGAAGCTTTCTTT. This chain joins TRBV5-1 and TRBJ1-1; D unclear. Germline-derived CDR1 and CDR2 are SGHRS and YFSETQ. The CDR3 sequence is 15 residues long. Deletions cut 6 bases from V and 4 bases from J, with 19 bases between.

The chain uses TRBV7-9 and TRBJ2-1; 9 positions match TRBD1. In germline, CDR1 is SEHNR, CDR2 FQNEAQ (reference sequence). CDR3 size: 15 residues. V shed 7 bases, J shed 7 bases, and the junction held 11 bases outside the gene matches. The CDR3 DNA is TGTGCCAGCATGACCAGGACAGGGGAAAGGAATGAGCAGTTCTTC. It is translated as CASMTRTGERNEQFF.

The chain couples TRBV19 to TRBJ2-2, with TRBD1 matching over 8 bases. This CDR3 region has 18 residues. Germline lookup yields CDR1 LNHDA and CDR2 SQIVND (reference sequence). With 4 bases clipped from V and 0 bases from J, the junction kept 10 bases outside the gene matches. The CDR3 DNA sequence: TGTGCCAGTAGTACCCACAACACGGGACAGGCGAACACCGGGGAGCTGTTTTTT. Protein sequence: CASSTHNTGQANTGELFF.

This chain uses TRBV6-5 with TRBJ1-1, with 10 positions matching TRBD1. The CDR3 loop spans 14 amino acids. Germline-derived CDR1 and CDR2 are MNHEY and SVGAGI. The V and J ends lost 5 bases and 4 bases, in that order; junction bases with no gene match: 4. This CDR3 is CASSHRTGGTEAFF. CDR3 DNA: TGTGCCAGCAGTCACCGGACAGGGGGCACTGAAGCTTTCTTT.

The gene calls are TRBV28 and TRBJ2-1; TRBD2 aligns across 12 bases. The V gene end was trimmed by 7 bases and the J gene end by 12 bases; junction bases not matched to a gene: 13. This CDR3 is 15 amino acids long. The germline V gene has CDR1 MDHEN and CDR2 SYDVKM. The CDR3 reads CASIPGLAGGRWQFF. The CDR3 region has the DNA TGTGCCAGCATCCCGGGACTAGCGGGTGGAAGGTGGCAGTTCTTC.

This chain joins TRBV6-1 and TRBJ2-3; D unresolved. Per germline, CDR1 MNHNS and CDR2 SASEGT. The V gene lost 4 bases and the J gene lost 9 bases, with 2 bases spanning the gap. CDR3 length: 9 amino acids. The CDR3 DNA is TGTGCCAGCAGTGCCACGCAGTATTTT. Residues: CASSATQYF.

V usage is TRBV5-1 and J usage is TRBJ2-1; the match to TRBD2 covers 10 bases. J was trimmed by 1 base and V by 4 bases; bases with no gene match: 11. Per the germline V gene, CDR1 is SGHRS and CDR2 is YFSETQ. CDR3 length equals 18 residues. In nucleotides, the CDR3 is TGCGCCAGCAGCGGGGATTTACTAGCGGGATCGTCCTACAATGAGCAGTTCTTC. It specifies CASSGDLLAGSSYNEQFF.

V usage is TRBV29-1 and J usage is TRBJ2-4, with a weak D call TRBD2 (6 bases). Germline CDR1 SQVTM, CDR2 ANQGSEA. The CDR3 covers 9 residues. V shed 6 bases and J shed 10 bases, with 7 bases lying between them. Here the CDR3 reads CSVRGIQYF. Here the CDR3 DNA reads TGCAGCGTGCGGGGAATTCAGTACTTC.

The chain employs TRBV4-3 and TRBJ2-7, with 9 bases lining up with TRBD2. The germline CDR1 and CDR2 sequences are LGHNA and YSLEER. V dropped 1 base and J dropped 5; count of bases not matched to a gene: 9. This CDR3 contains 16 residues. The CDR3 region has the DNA TGCGCCAGCAGCCAAGCCTATTCGGCGGGAGGGAACGAGCAGTACTTC. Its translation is CASSQAYSAGGNEQYF.